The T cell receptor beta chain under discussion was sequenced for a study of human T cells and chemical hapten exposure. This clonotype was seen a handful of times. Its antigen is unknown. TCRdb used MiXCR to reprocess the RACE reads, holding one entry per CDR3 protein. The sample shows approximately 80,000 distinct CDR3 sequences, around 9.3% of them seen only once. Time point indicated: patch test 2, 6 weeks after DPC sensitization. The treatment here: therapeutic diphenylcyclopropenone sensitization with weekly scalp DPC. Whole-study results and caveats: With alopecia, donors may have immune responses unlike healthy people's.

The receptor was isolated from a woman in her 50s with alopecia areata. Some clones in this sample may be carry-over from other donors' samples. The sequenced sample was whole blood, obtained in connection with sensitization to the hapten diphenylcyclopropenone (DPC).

This chain's CDR3 is CASSLELAGPGELFF. The CDR3 DNA sequence: TGTGCCAGCAGCTTAGAGCTAGCTGGTCCCGGGGAGCTGTTTTTT. V gene TRBV7-2 combines with J gene TRBJ2-2, with D tentatively TRBD2 (5 bases). Germline-derived CDR1 and CDR2 are SGHTA and FQGNSA. CDR3 length: 15 residues. Deletions cut 1 base from V and 6 bases from J, with 12 bases between.